The 28 T cell receptor beta chains below come from one sample, sequenced in a study of T cells expressing NK-cell markers. With the 5' RACE reads reprocessed, TCRdb shows one record per CDR3 protein and no DNA. Here the sample table reports a few hundred thousand distinct CDR3 sequences. Specimen: blood T cells: a sorted CD56 or NKG2C T cell subset, CD4+ or CD8+ T cells, or bulk PBMC T cells (not recorded which). Receptors originate from a man aged 18-30 years in good health.

The chain recombines TRBV7-9 with TRBJ1-1; the D call from TCRdb, TRBD1, cannot be confirmed without DNA. Germline-derived CDR1 and CDR2 are SEHNR and FQNEAQ (reference sequence). This CDR3 region has 13 residues. CDR3 in amino acids: CASSLEVQGRAFF.

The chain joins TRBV10-3 to TRBJ2-5. The CDR3 runs 13 residues. Germline loops: CDR1 ENHRY, CDR2 SYGVKD. Here the CDR3 reads CAARGNYAETQYF.

This chain uses TRBV20-1 with TRBJ1-3. Germline CDR1 is DFQATT and CDR2 is SNEGSKA (reference sequence). There are 17 residues in the CDR3. CDR3 amino acids: CSARDWEGPNSGNTIYF.

V gene TRBV7-9 combines with J gene TRBJ1-1. The CDR3 covers 13 residues. The germline V gene encodes CDR1 SEHNR and CDR2 FQNEAQ (reference sequence). The CDR3 protein is CASSRNPNTEAFF.

V gene TRBV10-3 combines with J gene TRBJ2-5. The CDR3 is 12 amino acids. Germline V lookup: CDR1 ENHRY, CDR2 SYGVKD. CDR3 protein: CAIRGNQETQYF.

The J gene is TRBJ1-3, the V gene TRBV29-1; the TCRdb call, TRBD1, lacks DNA for checking. Germline loops: CDR1 SQVTM, CDR2 ANQGSEA. This CDR3 spans 15 amino acids. CDR3 loop: CSVEDPPGGGNTIYF.

This sequence joins TRBV7-8 and TRBJ1-5; TCRdb calls TRBD1, which cannot be checked without DNA. CDR1 and CDR2 (germline): SGHVS, FQNEAQ. The length of the CDR3 is 15 residues. The CDR3 sequence is CASSLGPGNNQPQHF.

The gene calls are TRBV2 and TRBJ1-2; the D gene TCRdb calls, TRBD1, cannot be checked with no DNA. Germline values: CDR1 SNHLY, CDR2 FYNNEI. This CDR3 is built from 14 residues. This CDR3 reads CASSDLTGAYGYTF. The variable domain in full, completed from reference TRBV2 and TRBJ1-2, reads EPEVTQTPSHQVTQMGQEVILRCVPISNHLYFYWYRQILGQKVEFLVSFYNNEISEKSEIFDDQFSVERPDGSNFTLKIRSTKLEDSAMYFCASSDLTGAYGYTFGSGTRLTVV.

The V and J genes are TRBV20-1 and TRBJ2-3; TCRdb outputs TRBD2, but without DNA this stays unchecked. CDR3 length: 14 amino acids. Germline V lookup: CDR1 DFQATT, CDR2 SNEGSKA (reference sequence). Here the CDR3 reads CSAKGLTNTDTQYF.

The V gene is TRBV7-9, the J gene TRBJ2-5. The germline gives CDR1 SEHNR, CDR2 FQNEAQ (reference sequence). This CDR3 has 13 amino acids. Here the CDR3 reads CASSSDSRETQYF.

The chain recombines TRBV20-1 with TRBJ2-7; TCRdb names TRBD1, which stays unverified in the absence of DNA. The CDR3 sequence is 12 residues long. CDR1 DFQATT and CDR2 SNEGSKA come from the germline V gene (reference sequence). CDR3 region: CSAVPSGDEQYF.

The chain combines TRBV10-3 with TRBJ1-1. Germline V gene sequence: CDR1 ENHRY, CDR2 SYGVKD. The CDR3 totals 13 residues. CDR3 in amino acids: CAISELKNTEAFF.

The chain is built from TRBV14 and TRBJ2-1. The CDR3 runs to 16 residues. Per the germline V gene, CDR1 is SGHDN and CDR2 is FVKESK. The CDR3 reads CASSHRSGRAHNEQFF.

The chain uses TRBV3-1 and TRBJ1-5; TCRdb indicates TRBD1, and absent DNA this call remains unverified. CDR3 length: 15 amino acids. Germline CDR1 and CDR2: LGHDT and YNNKEL (reference sequence). This CDR3 reads CASSQQQGRNQPQHF. Combining the CDR3 with reference TRBV3-1 and TRBJ1-5 gives the whole variable domain DTAVSQTPKYLVTQMGNDKSIKCEQNLGHDTMYWYKQDSKKFLKIMFSYNNKELIINETVPNRFSPKSPDKAHLNLHINSLELGDSAVYFCASSQQQGRNQPQHFGDGTRLSIL.

CDR3 in amino acids: CASSSGLASDEQFF. V gene TRBV11-2 combines with J gene TRBJ2-1; as DNA is missing, the TRBD2 call by TCRdb cannot be tested. The germline CDR1 and CDR2 sequences are SGHAT and FQNNGV. The CDR3 extends over 14 amino acids.

The V and J genes are TRBV6-5 and TRBJ2-5; TCRdb's D call of TRBD1 is untestable without DNA. The CDR3 spans 12 residues. Germline V gene sequence: CDR1 MNHEY, CDR2 SVGAGI. The CDR3 sequence is CASSRQRGTQYF.

V is TRBV29-1 and J is TRBJ2-3; TCRdb's assignment of TRBD1 cannot be checked, as there is no DNA. Germline-derived CDR1 and CDR2 are SQVTM and ANQGSEA. The CDR3 loop spans 15 amino acids. CDR3: CSVESGTGHTDTQYF.

The CDR3 is CASSQPPTGLEAFF. This rearrangement joins TRBV3-1 to TRBJ1-1; TCRdb's D call of TRBD1 is untestable without DNA. There are 14 residues in the CDR3. CDR1 is LGHDT, CDR2 YNNKEL, per germline (reference sequence).

The genes are TRBV28 and TRBJ1-6; the D call from TCRdb, TRBD1, cannot be confirmed without DNA. Germline CDR1 is MDHEN and CDR2 is SYDVKM. This CDR3 is 16 amino acids long. The chain's CDR3 is CASSLPRAGVNSPLHF.

V usage is TRBV25-1 and J usage is TRBJ2-1. Germline CDR1 is MGHDK and CDR2 is SYGVNS. The length of the CDR3 is 13 residues. The CDR3 loop is CADLDRSSNEQFF. Filled out from reference TRBV25-1 and TRBJ2-1, the complete variable domain reads EADIYQTPRYLVIGTGKKITLECSQTMGHDKMYWYQQDPGMELHLIHYSYGVNSTEKGDLSSESTVSRIRTEHFPLTLESARPSHTSQYLCADLDRSSNEQFFGPGTRLTVL.

J is TRBJ1-4 and V is TRBV29-1; there is no DNA to check the TCRdb D call of TRBD1. CDR1 and CDR2 from the germline V gene are SQVTM and ANQGSEA. The CDR3 covers 13 residues. The CDR3 here is CSVGGTASEKLFF.

J is TRBJ2-5 and V is TRBV5-1; without DNA, the TCRdb call of TRBD2 cannot be checked. CDR1 is SGHRS, CDR2 YFSETQ, per germline. The CDR3 spans 16 residues. CDR3 residues: CASSLVGGTLQETQYF.

This sequence joins TRBV5-1 and TRBJ2-1; lacking DNA, the TRBD2 call made by TCRdb goes unchecked. The CDR3 extends over 14 amino acids. The germline V gene encodes CDR1 SGHRS and CDR2 YFSETQ. The CDR3 here is CASSLERSYNEQFF.

The chain couples TRBV11-2 to TRBJ1-2; TCRdb's assignment of TRBD1 cannot be checked, as there is no DNA. CDR1 and CDR2 from the germline V gene are SGHAT and FQNNGV. This CDR3 is built from 15 residues. The CDR3 here is CASSLDIGVGYGYTF.

J is TRBJ2-2 and V is TRBV24-1. CDR3 size: 14 residues. Germline V gene lookup returns CDR1 KGHDR and CDR2 SFDVKD. The CDR3 protein is CATSDWVDGGELFF.

This chain joins TRBV4-3 and TRBJ1-1; the D gene TCRdb calls, TRBD1, cannot be checked with no DNA. CDR1 LGHNA and CDR2 YSLEER come from the germline V gene. The CDR3 runs to 19 residues. Here the CDR3 reads CASSRYRDHLTSSNTEAFF.

The chain employs TRBV30 and TRBJ1-6. The CDR3 spans 13 residues. Germline V lookup: CDR1 GTSNPN, CDR2 SVGIG (reference sequence). This chain's CDR3 is CAWSGIRGSPLHF.

J is TRBJ1-1 and V is TRBV19; TCRdb returns TRBD1, unconfirmable since there is no DNA. The germline V gene encodes CDR1 LNHDA and CDR2 SQIVND (reference sequence). The CDR3 is 14 residues long. The CDR3 spells CASAGQGARTEAFF.